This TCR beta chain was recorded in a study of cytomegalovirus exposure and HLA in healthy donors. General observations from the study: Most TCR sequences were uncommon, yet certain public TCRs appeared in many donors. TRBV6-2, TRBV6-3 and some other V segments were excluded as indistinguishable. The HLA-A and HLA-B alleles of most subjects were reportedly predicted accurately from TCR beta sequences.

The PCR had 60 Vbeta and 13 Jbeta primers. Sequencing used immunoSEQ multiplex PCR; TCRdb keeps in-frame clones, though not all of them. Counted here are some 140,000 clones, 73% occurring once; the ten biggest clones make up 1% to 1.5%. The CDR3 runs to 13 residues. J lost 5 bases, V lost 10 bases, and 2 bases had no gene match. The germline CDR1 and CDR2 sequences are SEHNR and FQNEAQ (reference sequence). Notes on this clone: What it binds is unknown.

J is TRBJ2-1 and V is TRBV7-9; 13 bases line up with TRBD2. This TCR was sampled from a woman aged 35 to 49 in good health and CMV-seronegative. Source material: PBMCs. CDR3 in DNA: TGTGCCATCGGACTAGCGGGGGACAATGAGCAGTTCTTC. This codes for CAIGLAGDNEQFF.